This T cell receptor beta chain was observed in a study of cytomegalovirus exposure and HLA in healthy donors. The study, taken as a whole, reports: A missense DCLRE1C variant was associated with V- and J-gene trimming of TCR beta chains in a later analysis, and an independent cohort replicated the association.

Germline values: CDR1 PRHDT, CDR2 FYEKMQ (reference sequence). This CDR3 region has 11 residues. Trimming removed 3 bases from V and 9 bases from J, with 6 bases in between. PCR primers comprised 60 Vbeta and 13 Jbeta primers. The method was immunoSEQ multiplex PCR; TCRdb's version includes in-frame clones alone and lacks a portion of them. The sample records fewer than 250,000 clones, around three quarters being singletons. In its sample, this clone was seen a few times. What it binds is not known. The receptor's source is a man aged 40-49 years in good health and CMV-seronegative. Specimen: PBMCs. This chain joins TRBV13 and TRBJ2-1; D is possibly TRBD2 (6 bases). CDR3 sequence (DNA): TGTGCCAGCAGCTTGGGGGGTGAGCAGTTCTTC. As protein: CASSLGGEQFF.